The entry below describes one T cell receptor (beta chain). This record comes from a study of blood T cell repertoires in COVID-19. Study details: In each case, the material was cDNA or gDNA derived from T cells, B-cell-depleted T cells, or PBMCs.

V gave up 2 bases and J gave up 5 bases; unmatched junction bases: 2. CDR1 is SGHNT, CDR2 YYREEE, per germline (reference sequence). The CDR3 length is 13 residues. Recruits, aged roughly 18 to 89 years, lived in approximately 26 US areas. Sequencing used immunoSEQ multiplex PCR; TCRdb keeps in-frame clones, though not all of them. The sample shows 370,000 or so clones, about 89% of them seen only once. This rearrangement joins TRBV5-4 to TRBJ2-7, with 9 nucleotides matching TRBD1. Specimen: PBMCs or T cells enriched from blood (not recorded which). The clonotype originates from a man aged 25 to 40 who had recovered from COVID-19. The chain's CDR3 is CASSFTGGNEQYF. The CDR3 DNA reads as TGTGCCAGCAGCTTTACAGGGGGCAACGAGCAGTACTTC.